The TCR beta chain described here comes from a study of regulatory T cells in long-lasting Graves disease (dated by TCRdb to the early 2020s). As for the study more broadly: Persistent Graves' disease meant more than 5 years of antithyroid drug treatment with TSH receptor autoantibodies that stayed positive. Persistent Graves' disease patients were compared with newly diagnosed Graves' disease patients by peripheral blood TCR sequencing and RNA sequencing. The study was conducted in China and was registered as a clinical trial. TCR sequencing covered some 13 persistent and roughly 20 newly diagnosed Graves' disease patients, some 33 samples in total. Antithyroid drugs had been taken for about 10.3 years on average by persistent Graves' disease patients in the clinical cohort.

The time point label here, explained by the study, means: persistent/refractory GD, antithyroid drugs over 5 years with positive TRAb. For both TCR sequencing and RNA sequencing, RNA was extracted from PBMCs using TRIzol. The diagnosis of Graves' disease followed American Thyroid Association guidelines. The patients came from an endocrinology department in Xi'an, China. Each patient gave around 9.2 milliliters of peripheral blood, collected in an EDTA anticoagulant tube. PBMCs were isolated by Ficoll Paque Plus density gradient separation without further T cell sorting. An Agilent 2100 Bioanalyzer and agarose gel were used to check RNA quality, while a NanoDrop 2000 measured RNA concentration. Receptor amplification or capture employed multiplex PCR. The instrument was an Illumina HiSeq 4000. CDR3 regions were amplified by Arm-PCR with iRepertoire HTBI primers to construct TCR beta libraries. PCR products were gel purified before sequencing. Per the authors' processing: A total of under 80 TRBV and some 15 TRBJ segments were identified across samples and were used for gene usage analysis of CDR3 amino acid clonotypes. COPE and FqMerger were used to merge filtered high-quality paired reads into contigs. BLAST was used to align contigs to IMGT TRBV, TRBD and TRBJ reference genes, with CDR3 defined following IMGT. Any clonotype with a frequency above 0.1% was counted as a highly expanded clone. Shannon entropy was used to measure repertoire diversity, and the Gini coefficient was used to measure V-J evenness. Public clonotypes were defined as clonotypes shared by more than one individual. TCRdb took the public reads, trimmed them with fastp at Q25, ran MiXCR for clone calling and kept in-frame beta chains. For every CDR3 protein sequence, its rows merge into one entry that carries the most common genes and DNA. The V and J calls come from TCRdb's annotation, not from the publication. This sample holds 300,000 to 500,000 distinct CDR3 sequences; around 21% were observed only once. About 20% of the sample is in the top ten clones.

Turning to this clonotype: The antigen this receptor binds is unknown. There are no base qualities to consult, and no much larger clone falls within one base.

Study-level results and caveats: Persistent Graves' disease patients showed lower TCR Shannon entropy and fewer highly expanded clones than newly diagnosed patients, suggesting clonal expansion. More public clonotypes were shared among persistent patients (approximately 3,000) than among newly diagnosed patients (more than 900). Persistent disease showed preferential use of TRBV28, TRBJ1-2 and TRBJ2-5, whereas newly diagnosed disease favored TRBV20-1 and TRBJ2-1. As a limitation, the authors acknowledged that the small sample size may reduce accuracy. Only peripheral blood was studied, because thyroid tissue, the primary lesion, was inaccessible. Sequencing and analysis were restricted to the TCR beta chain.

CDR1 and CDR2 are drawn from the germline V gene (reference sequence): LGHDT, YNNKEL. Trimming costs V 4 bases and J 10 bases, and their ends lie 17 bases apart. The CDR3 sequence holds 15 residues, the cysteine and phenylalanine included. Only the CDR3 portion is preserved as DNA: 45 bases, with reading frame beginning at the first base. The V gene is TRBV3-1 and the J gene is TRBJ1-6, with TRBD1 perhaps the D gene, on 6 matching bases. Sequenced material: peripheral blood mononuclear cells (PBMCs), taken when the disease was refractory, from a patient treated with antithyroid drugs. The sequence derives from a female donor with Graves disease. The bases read TGTGCCAGCAGCCCCTGGACAGCAAACAGCTCACCCCTCCACTTT. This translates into CASSPWTANSSPLHF.